The rows below give T cell receptor beta chains drawn from one sample of a study of shared clonotypes between healthy human individuals. Repertoires were generated with immunoSEQ multiplex PCR, while TCRdb's copy carries only in-frame clones and drops some. The data show roughly 2 million clones, roughly 94% seen once. Sequenced: naive CD4+ T cells sorted from blood. All receptors derive from a man aged 18-30 years in good health. The CDR3 runs from the conserved cysteine through the conserved F or W. Each record gives: clone size, D gene, J gene, V gene, CDR3 protein, CDR3 DNA. A D gene is named only where the DNA matches it firmly. Part of the rows lack a size; the others show once, few, many or a class for expanded clones.

clone size: NA; D gene: NA; J gene: TRBJ1-2; V gene: TRBV11-2; CDR3 protein: CASSFRTSDYGYTF; CDR3 DNA: TGTGCCAGCAGCTTTCGGACAAGCGACTATGGCTACACCTTC
clone size: NA; D gene: NA; J gene: TRBJ1-5; V gene: TRBV7-9; CDR3 protein: CASTLAGDQPQHF; CDR3 DNA: TGTGCCAGCACCTTAGCGGGGGATCAGCCCCAGCATTTT
clone size: NA; D gene: NA; J gene: TRBJ2-3; V gene: TRBV7-2; CDR3 protein: CASSSVGTDTQYF; CDR3 DNA: TGTGCCAGCAGCTCGGTAGGCACAGATACGCAGTATTTT
clone size: NA; D gene: TRBD1; J gene: TRBJ1-4; V gene: TRBV7-6; CDR3 protein: CASSLATGGSEKLFF; CDR3 DNA: TGTGCCAGCAGCTTAGCGACAGGGGGCAGCGAAAAACTGTTTTTT
clone size: NA; D gene: NA; J gene: TRBJ1-2; V gene: TRBV28; CDR3 protein: CASSFGGSRPYGYTF; CDR3 DNA: TGTGCCAGCAGTTTTGGGGGGAGTCGTCCCTATGGCTACACCTTC
clone size: NA; D gene: TRBD1; J gene: TRBJ1-5; V gene: TRBV19; CDR3 protein: CASSIGQDRVNQPQHF; CDR3 DNA: TGTGCCAGTAGTATAGGTCAAGACAGGGTCAACCAGCCCCAGCATTTT
clone size: NA; D gene: TRBD2; J gene: TRBJ2-3; V gene: TRBV5-1; CDR3 protein: CASSLGLAIYTDTQYF; CDR3 DNA: TGCGCCAGCAGCTTGGGACTAGCGATTTACACAGATACGCAGTATTTT
clone size: NA; D gene: NA; J gene: TRBJ2-5; V gene: TRBV5-4; CDR3 protein: CASSLPGLVAETQYF; CDR3 DNA: TGTGCCAGCAGCTTGCCAGGCCTTGTCGCAGAGACCCAGTACTTC
clone size: NA; D gene: TRBD1; J gene: TRBJ1-6; V gene: TRBV25-1; CDR3 protein: CASRGQGTSPLHF; CDR3 DNA: TGTGCCAGCAGGGGACAGGGGACTTCACCCCTCCACTTT
clone size: NA; D gene: TRBD2; J gene: TRBJ2-3; V gene: TRBV4-2; CDR3 protein: CASSPAGRRGVEDTQYF; CDR3 DNA: TGTGCCAGCAGCCCCGCGGGGAGACGGGGGGTTGAGGATACGCAGTATTTT
clone size: NA; D gene: NA; J gene: TRBJ2-5; V gene: TRBV28; CDR3 protein: CASSFRRLARTETQYF; CDR3 DNA: TGTGCCAGCAGTTTTAGGCGTCTAGCCAGGACGGAGACCCAGTACTTC
clone size: NA; D gene: TRBD1; J gene: TRBJ1-3; V gene: TRBV6-5; CDR3 protein: CASSYSGQGNTIYF; CDR3 DNA: TGTGCCAGCAGTTACTCGGGACAGGGAAACACCATATATTTT
clone size: NA; D gene: NA; J gene: TRBJ2-6; V gene: TRBV4-3; CDR3 protein: CASSLHGVSGANVLTF; CDR3 DNA: TGCGCCAGCAGCCTACACGGAGTTTCTGGGGCCAACGTCCTGACTTTC
clone size: NA; D gene: TRBD1; J gene: TRBJ1-6; V gene: TRBV9; CDR3 protein: CASSGGQGPYSPLHF; CDR3 DNA: TGTGCCAGCAGTGGAGGACAGGGTCCCTATTCACCCCTCCACTTT
clone size: NA; D gene: NA; J gene: TRBJ1-2; V gene: TRBV11-2; CDR3 protein: CASSPDSVSNYGYTF; CDR3 DNA: TGTGCCAGCAGCCCTGACAGCGTGTCTAACTATGGCTACACCTTC
clone size: NA; D gene: NA; J gene: TRBJ1-1; V gene: TRBV5-4; CDR3 protein: CASSLAGGSAEAFF; CDR3 DNA: TGTGCCAGCAGCTTGGCGGGGGGTTCGGCTGAAGCTTTCTTT
clone size: NA; D gene: NA; J gene: TRBJ2-7; V gene: TRBV18; CDR3 protein: CASSQGLIYEQYF; CDR3 DNA: TGTGCCAGCTCACAGGGCCTCATCTACGAGCAGTACTTC
clone size: once; D gene: NA; J gene: TRBJ1-5; V gene: TRBV4-3; CDR3 protein: CASSQDYGGNQPQHF; CDR3 DNA: TGCGCCAGCAGCCAAGATTACGGTGGAAATCAGCCCCAGCATTTT
clone size: once; D gene: NA; J gene: TRBJ1-6; V gene: TRBV11-2; CDR3 protein: CASSLGRGSSSYNSPLHF; CDR3 DNA: TGTGCCAGCAGCTTGGGCAGGGGTAGTAGCTCCTATAATTCACCCCTCCACTTT
clone size: NA; D gene: TRBD1; J gene: TRBJ2-4; V gene: TRBV6-5; CDR3 protein: CASRRTGRDIQYF; CDR3 DNA: TGTGCCAGCAGACGGACAGGGAGAGACATTCAGTACTTC
clone size: NA; D gene: TRBD1; J gene: TRBJ2-5; V gene: TRBV6-5; CDR3 protein: CASSRDRTIKTQYF; CDR3 DNA: TGTGCCAGCAGTCGGGACAGGACTATTAAGACCCAGTACTTC
clone size: NA; D gene: NA; J gene: TRBJ1-2; V gene: TRBV4-1; CDR3 protein: CASSQAMGFGGYTF; CDR3 DNA: TGCGCCAGCAGCCAAGCTATGGGCTTTGGGGGCTACACCTTC
clone size: NA; D gene: TRBD1; J gene: TRBJ1-5; V gene: TRBV6-5; CDR3 protein: CASSYAGGGQPQHF; CDR3 DNA: TGTGCCAGCAGTTACGCAGGGGGAGGTCAGCCCCAGCATTTT
clone size: once; D gene: TRBD1; J gene: TRBJ1-4; V gene: TRBV6-1; CDR3 protein: CASGGGTTNEKLFF; CDR3 DNA: TGTGCCAGCGGAGGGGGCACAACTAATGAAAAACTGTTTTTT
clone size: NA; D gene: NA; J gene: TRBJ1-1; V gene: TRBV7-2; CDR3 protein: CASSLNQQPTEAFF; CDR3 DNA: TGTGCCAGCAGCTTAAACCAGCAACCCACTGAAGCTTTCTTT
clone size: NA; D gene: NA; J gene: TRBJ1-2; V gene: TRBV7-8; CDR3 protein: CASSLAANYGYTF; CDR3 DNA: TGTGCCAGCAGTTTGGCCGCTAACTATGGCTACACCTTC
clone size: once; D gene: NA; J gene: TRBJ2-7; V gene: TRBV6-1; CDR3 protein: CASSLRDYEQYF; CDR3 DNA: TGTGCCAGCAGTTTGAGGGACTACGAGCAGTACTTC
clone size: NA; D gene: NA; J gene: TRBJ2-3; V gene: TRBV19; CDR3 protein: CASSTRDTQYF; CDR3 DNA: TGTGCCAGTAGTACCCGGGATACGCAGTATTTT
clone size: NA; D gene: TRBD1; J gene: TRBJ1-1; V gene: TRBV18; CDR3 protein: CASSPPGQGEAFF; CDR3 DNA: TGTGCCAGCTCACCTCCGGGACAGGGTGAAGCTTTCTTT
clone size: NA; D gene: TRBD2; J gene: TRBJ2-7; V gene: TRBV7-2; CDR3 protein: CASSTSGASYEQYF; CDR3 DNA: TGTGCCAGCAGCACTAGCGGGGCGTCCTACGAGCAGTACTTC
clone size: NA; D gene: TRBD2; J gene: TRBJ2-2; V gene: TRBV25-1; CDR3 protein: CATQEWGRVAGELFF; CDR3 DNA: TGTGCCACCCAAGAATGGGGGAGGGTCGCCGGGGAGCTGTTTTTT
clone size: NA; D gene: NA; J gene: TRBJ1-6; V gene: TRBV5-4; CDR3 protein: CASSTSRVPNSPLHF; CDR3 DNA: TGTGCCAGCAGCACCAGCAGGGTACCTAATTCACCCCTCCACTTT
clone size: NA; D gene: TRBD1; J gene: TRBJ2-5; V gene: TRBV6-7; CDR3 protein: CASSSTGGEETQYF; CDR3 DNA: TGTGCCAGCAGTTCCACAGGGGGCGAAGAGACCCAGTACTTC
clone size: NA; D gene: TRBD1; J gene: TRBJ2-5; V gene: TRBV5-1; CDR3 protein: CASSLTGGVGTQYF; CDR3 DNA: TGCGCCAGCAGCCTAACAGGGGGCGTCGGGACCCAGTACTTC
clone size: NA; D gene: NA; J gene: TRBJ2-7; V gene: TRBV27; CDR3 protein: CASRTGSEQYF; CDR3 DNA: TGTGCCAGCAGGACTGGTTCCGAGCAGTACTTC
clone size: NA; D gene: TRBD1; J gene: TRBJ1-6; V gene: TRBV10-3; CDR3 protein: CAISEGQGVEPLHF; CDR3 DNA: TGTGCCATCAGTGAAGGACAGGGGGTGGAACCCCTCCACTTT
clone size: NA; D gene: TRBD1; J gene: TRBJ2-5; V gene: TRBV7-8; CDR3 protein: CASSYGQGGSETQYF; CDR3 DNA: TGTGCCAGCAGCTACGGACAGGGAGGTTCTGAGACCCAGTACTTC
clone size: NA; D gene: TRBD1; J gene: TRBJ2-5; V gene: TRBV6-5; CDR3 protein: CASRQGAGETQYF; CDR3 DNA: TGTGCCAGCAGACAGGGGGCAGGGGAGACCCAGTACTTC
clone size: once; D gene: NA; J gene: TRBJ1-5; V gene: TRBV10-1; CDR3 protein: CASSEGSNQPQHF; CDR3 DNA: TGCGCCAGCAGTGAGGGCAGCAATCAGCCCCAGCATTTT
clone size: NA; D gene: TRBD2; J gene: TRBJ2-3; V gene: TRBV6-6; CDR3 protein: CASSYLAGGTDTQYF; CDR3 DNA: TGTGCCAGCAGTTACCTAGCGGGAGGAACAGATACGCAGTATTTT
clone size: NA; D gene: NA; J gene: TRBJ2-5; V gene: TRBV7-2; CDR3 protein: CASSSGPLQETQYF; CDR3 DNA: TGTGCCAGCAGCTCCGGGCCGTTGCAGGAGACCCAGTACTTC
clone size: NA; D gene: TRBD1; J gene: TRBJ1-2; V gene: TRBV5-1; CDR3 protein: CASSSGQGLIEGYTF; CDR3 DNA: TGCGCCAGCAGCTCTGGACAGGGTCTGATTGAGGGCTACACCTTC
clone size: NA; D gene: NA; J gene: TRBJ2-7; V gene: TRBV5-1; CDR3 protein: CASSTAGTADYRSSYEQYF; CDR3 DNA: TGCGCCAGCAGCACCGCGGGGACAGCTGATTATAGGAGCTCCTACGAGCAGTACTTC
clone size: NA; D gene: TRBD1; J gene: TRBJ1-5; V gene: TRBV6-4; CDR3 protein: CASILRRTGGQAQPQHF; CDR3 DNA: TGTGCCAGCATTCTCCGGAGGACAGGGGGCCAGGCTCAGCCCCAGCATTTT
clone size: NA; D gene: NA; J gene: TRBJ1-4; V gene: TRBV4-1; CDR3 protein: CASSLTPPITNEKLFF; CDR3 DNA: TGCGCCAGCAGCCTCACCCCCCCTATAACTAATGAAAAACTGTTTTTT